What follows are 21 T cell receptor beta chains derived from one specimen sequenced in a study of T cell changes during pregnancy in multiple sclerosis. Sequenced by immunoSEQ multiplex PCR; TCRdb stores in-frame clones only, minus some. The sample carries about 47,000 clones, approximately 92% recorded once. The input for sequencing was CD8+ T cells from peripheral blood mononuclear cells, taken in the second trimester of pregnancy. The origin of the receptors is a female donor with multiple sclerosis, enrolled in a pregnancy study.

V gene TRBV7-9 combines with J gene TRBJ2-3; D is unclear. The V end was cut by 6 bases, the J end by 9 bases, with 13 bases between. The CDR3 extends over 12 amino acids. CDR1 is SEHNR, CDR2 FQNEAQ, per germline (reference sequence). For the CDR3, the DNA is TGTGCCAGCAGGGATCTAATGGAGACGCAGTATTTT. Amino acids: CASRDLMETQYF.

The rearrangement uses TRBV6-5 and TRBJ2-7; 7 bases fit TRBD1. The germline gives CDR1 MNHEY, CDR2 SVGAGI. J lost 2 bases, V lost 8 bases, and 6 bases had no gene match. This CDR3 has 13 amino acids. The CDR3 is CASEDRVAYEQYF. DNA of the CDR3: TGTGCCAGCGAAGACAGGGTGGCCTACGAGCAGTACTTC.

The CDR3 bases are TGTGCCAGCAGGGGACAGGGGGCGGACGAGCAGTACTTC. Its translation: CASRGQGADEQYF. The chain has TRBV9 and TRBJ2-7; 12 positions agree with TRBD1. V shed 5 bases, J shed 5 bases, and the junction held 2 bases outside the gene matches. Per the germline V gene, CDR1 is SGDLS and CDR2 is YYNGEE. The CDR3 is made up of 13 amino acids.

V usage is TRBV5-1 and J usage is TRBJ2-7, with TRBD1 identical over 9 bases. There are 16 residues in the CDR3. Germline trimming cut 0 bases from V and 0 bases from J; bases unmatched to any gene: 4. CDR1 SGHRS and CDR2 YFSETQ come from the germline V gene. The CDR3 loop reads CASSLGGQGSSYEQYF. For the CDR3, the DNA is TGCGCCAGCAGCTTGGGGGGACAGGGAAGCTCCTACGAGCAGTACTTC.

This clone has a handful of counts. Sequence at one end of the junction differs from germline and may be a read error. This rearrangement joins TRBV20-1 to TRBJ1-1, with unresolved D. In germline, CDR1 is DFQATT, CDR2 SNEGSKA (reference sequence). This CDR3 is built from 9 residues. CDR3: CSAREYFAF. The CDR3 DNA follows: TGCAGTGCTAGAGAGTACTTTGCCTTT.

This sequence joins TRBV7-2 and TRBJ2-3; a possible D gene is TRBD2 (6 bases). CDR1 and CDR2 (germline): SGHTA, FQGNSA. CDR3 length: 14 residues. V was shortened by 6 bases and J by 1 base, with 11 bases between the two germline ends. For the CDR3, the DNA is TGTGCCAGCAGTTGGGACTGGGGCACAGATACGCAGTATTTT. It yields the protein CASSWDWGTDTQYF.

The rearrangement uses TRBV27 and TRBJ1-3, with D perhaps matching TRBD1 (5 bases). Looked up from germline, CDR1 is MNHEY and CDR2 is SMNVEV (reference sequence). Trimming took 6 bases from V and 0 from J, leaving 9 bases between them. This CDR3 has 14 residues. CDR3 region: CASSPGRSGNTIYF. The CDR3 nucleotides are TGTGCCAGCAGCCCAGGGCGCTCTGGAAACACCATATATTTT.

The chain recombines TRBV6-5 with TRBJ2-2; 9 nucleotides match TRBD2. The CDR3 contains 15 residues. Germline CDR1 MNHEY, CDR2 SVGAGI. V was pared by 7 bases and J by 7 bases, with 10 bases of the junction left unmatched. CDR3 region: CASIKGGGDIGELFF. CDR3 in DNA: TGTGCCAGCATAAAGGGCGGGGGGGATATCGGGGAGCTGTTTTTT.

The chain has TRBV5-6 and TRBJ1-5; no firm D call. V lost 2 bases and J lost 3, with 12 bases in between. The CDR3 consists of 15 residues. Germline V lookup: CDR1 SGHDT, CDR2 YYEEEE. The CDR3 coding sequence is TGTGCCAGCAGCTTTAACGGTCGGTCCAATCAGCCCCAGCATTTT. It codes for CASSFNGRSNQPQHF.

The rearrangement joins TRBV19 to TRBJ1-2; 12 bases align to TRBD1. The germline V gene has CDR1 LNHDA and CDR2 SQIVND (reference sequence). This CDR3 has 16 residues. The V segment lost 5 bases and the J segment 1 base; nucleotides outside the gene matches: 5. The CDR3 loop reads CASSPGQGAVNYGYTF. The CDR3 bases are TGTGCCAGTAGTCCGGGACAGGGGGCTGTTAACTATGGCTACACCTTC. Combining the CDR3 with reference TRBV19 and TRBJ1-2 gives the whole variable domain DGGITQSPKYLFRKEGQNVTLSCEQNLNHDAMYWYRQDPGQGLRLIYYSQIVNDFQKGDIAEGYSVSREKKESFPLTVTSAQKNPTAFYLCASSPGQGAVNYGYTFGSGTRLTVV.

DNA for the CDR3: TGTGCCAGCAGTCCCGGGACAGCAACCTACAATGAGCAGTTCTTC. Encoded protein: CASSPGTATYNEQFF. The genes are TRBV2 and TRBJ2-1; TRBD1 agrees at 7 bases. V was clipped by 5 bases and J by 2 bases; unmatched bases: 6. The germline CDR1 and CDR2 sequences are SNHLY and FYNNEI. This CDR3 region has 15 residues.

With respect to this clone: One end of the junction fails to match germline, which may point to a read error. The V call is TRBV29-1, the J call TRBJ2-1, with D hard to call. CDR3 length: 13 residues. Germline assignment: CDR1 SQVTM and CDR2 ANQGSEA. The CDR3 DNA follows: TGCAGCGCTGAACTCCCGATTGAGAATGAGCAGTTCTTC. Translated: CSAELPIENEQFF.

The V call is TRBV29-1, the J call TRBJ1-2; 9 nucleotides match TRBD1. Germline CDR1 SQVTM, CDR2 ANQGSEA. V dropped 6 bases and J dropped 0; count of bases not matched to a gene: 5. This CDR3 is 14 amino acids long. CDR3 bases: TGCAGCGTACAGGGGGCCTGGACTAACTATGGCTACACCTTC. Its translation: CSVQGAWTNYGYTF.

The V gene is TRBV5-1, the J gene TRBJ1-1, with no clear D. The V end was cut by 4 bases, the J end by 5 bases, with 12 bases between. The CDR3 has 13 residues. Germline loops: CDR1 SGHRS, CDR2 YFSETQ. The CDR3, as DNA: TGCGCCAGCAGCAATCCCGACATAACTGAAGCTTTCTTT. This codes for CASSNPDITEAFF.

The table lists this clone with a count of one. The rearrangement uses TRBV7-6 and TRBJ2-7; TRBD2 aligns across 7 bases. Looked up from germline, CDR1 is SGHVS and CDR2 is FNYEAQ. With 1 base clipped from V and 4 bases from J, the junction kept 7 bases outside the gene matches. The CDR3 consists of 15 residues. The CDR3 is CASSLGGGGSYEQYF. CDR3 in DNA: TGTGCCAGCAGCTTAGGCGGGGGAGGCAGTTACGAGCAGTACTTC.

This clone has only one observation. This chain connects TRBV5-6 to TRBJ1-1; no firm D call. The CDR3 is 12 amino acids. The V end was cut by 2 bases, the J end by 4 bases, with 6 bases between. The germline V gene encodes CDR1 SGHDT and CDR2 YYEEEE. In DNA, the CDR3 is TGTGCCAGCAGCTTTGGGAGCACTGAAGCTTTCTTT. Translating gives CASSFGSTEAFF.

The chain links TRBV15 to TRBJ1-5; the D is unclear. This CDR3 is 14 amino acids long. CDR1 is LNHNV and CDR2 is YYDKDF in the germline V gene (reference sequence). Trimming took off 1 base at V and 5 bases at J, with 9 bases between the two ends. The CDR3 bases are TGTGCCACCAGCAGAGTCCCCGAGGATCAGCCCCAGCATTTT. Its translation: CATSRVPEDQPQHF.

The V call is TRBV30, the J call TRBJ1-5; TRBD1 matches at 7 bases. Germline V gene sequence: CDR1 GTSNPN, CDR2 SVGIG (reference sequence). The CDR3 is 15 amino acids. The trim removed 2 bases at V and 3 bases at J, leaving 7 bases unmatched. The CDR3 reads CAWSLWTGHNQPQHF. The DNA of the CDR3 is TGTGCCTGGAGTCTCTGGACAGGCCACAATCAGCCCCAGCATTTT.

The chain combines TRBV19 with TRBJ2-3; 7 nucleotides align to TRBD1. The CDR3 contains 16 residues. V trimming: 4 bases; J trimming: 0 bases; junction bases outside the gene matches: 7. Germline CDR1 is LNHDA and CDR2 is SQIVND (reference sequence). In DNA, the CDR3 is TGTGCCAGTAGTACAGGGGACAGCCCTAGCACAGATACGCAGTATTTT. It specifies CASSTGDSPSTDTQYF.

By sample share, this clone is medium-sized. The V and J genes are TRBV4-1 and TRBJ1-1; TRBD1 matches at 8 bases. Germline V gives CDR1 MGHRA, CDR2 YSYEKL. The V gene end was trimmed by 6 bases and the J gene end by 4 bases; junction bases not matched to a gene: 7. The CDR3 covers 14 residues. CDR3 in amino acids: CASSLTQGGTEAFF. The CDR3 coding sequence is TGCGCCAGCAGTCTCACACAGGGGGGCACTGAAGCTTTCTTT.

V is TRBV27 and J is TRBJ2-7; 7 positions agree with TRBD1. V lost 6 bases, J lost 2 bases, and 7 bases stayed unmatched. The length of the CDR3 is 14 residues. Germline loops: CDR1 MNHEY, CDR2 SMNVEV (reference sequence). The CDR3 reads CASSHRQGPYEQYF. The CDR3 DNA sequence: TGTGCCAGCAGCCATCGACAGGGCCCCTACGAGCAGTACTTC.